This TCR beta chain appears in the sequencing data of a study of shared clonotypes between healthy human individuals. Donors were healthy HIV-negative adults without recently reported acute infections or vaccinations. Study findings and constraints: It was the non-shared clonotypes that had lower generation probabilities than clonotypes shared by all four donors.

Deep was the level at which the assay was run. Assay: immunoSEQ multiplex PCR; the TCRdb copy retains only in-frame clones and omits some. The data contain roughly 2.5 million clones, roughly nine tenths of them singletons. Points on this clone: The antigen is unknown.

The receptor was derived from a man between 18 and 35 years old in good health. The material sequenced was naive CD4+ T cells sorted from blood. Regarding subset: CD45RA+ positively selected.

As DNA, the CDR3 is TGTGCCAGCAGCCAAGCGACCGGGGAGCTGTTTTTT. This translates into CASSQATGELFF. The V call is TRBV7-2, the J call TRBJ2-2; D is ambiguous. CDR3 length: 12 residues. In germline, CDR1 is SGHTA, CDR2 FQGNSA. V was shortened by 5 bases and J by 5 bases, with 6 bases between the two germline ends.